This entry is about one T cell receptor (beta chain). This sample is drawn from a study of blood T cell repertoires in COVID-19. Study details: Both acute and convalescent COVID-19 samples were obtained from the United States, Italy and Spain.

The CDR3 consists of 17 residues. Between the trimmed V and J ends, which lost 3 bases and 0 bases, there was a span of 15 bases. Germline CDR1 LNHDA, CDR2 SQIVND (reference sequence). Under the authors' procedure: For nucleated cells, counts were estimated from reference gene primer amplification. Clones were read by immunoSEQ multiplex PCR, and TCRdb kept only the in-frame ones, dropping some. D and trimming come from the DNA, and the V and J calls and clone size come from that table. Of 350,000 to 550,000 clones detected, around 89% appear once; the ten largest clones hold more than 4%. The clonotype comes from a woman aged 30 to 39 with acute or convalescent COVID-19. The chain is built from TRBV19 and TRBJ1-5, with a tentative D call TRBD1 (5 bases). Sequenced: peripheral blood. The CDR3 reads CASSIVGQPYSNQPQHF. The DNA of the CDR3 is TGTGCCAGTAGTATTGTGGGGCAGCCTTATAGCAATCAGCCCCAGCATTTT.